These T cell receptor beta chains were read from a single sample in a study of control samples from healthy donors and cancer patients. Repertoires were generated with immunoSEQ multiplex PCR, while TCRdb's copy carries only in-frame clones and drops some. The data hold about 79,000 clones, with roughly 93% observed a single time. Sequencing was performed on PBMCs. These receptors were collected from a woman aged 35 to 49 with lung cancer. Both conserved end residues are trimmed from each CDR3.

j_call v_call cdr3_aa
TRBJ2-7 TRBV5-1 ASSASTGFEQY
TRBJ1-2 TRBV5-5 ASSFGQGNYGYT
TRBJ2-1 TRBV12-3/TRBV12-4 ASSYRNEQF
TRBJ1-2 TRBV11-2 ASSLLPTGKADGYT
TRBJ1-1 TRBV28 ASRPAPGSTEAF
TRBJ1-1 TRBV19 ASREGRNTLTEAF
TRBJ2-7 TRBV13 ASSLTIGYEQY
TRBJ2-2 TRBV30 AWSVRGTGGTGELF
TRBJ1-1 TRBV10-2 ASQTGGEAF
TRBJ1-2 TRBV30 AWSVGTEIS
TRBJ1-2 TRBV27 ASSLLGETIYGYT
TRBJ1-4 TRBV28 ASSLRVWAQSNEKLF
TRBJ2-1 TRBV30 ALLNRQTRAEQF
TRBJ1-4 TRBV7-9 ASSFGEEKLF
TRBJ2-3 TRBV5-1 ASSWTTGTRDRHTDTQY
TRBJ1-2 TRBV18 ASSDSNYGYT